Sequencing of this T cell receptor beta chain was carried out in a study of shared clonotypes between healthy human individuals. Study observations and caveats: Large depth notwithstanding, sorted-subset sequencing proved incomplete by rarefaction. Among donors, the sharing of clonotypes was expected to be influenced by sequencing depth.

This CDR3 region has 16 residues. With V trimmed by 5 bases and J by 0 bases, 4 bases remained unmatched. The germline gives CDR1 MNHEY, CDR2 SMNVEV (reference sequence). TCRdb's copy holds only in-frame clones and misses some; the assay was immunoSEQ multiplex PCR. The sample shows approximately 500,000 clones, almost 97% of them seen only once. Worth noting for this clone: What it binds is not known.

Input material: naive CD4+ T cells sorted from blood. Noted subset: CD45RA+ positively selected. J is TRBJ2-1 and V is TRBV27, with 10 nucleotides matching TRBD2. This receptor was obtained from a woman in her 30s in good health. CDR3 amino acids: CASSIASGSSYNEQFF. The DNA for the CDR3 is TGTGCCAGCAGTATCGCTAGCGGGAGCTCCTACAATGAGCAGTTCTTC.